This T cell receptor beta chain was sequenced in a study of breast tumors, draining lymph nodes, adjacent tissues. Regarding the study as a whole: Tumor TCR diversity was below lymph nodes but above nontumor tissue. Luminal-like breast cancer showed significantly greater tumor-nontumor repertoire similarity than basal-like breast cancer did.

The J segment lost 0 bases and the V segment lost 5 bases, leaving 11 bases of the junction unmatched. Germline CDR1 reads LNHNV; CDR2 reads YYDKDF (reference sequence). This CDR3 is built from 19 residues. MiXCR was run by TCRdb on the multiplex PCR reads, yielding one entry per CDR3 protein. The sample holds 200,000 to 250,000 distinct CDR3 sequences; roughly a third are singletons and the top ten take approximately 3.3%. Samples came from axillary lymph nodes draining the breast cancer. This clonotype has at least ten counts. Its antigen is currently unknown. The sequence derives from a female donor with breast cancer. Some clones in this sample may be carry-over from other donors' samples. Sample: axillary lymph node tissue. The chain recombines TRBV15 with TRBJ2-6, with 9 bases lining up with TRBD1. CDR3 region: CATSASPGQGPSGANVLTF. The DNA of the CDR3 is TGTGCCACCAGCGCCTCACCGGGACAGGGTCCCTCTGGGGCCAACGTCCTGACTTTC. The variable domain in full, completed from reference TRBV15 and TRBJ2-6, reads DAMVIQNPRYQVTQFGKPVTLSCSQTLNHNVMYWYQQKSSQAPKLLFHYYDKDFNNEADTPDNFQSRRPNTSFCFLDIRSPGLGDTAMYLCATSASPGQGPSGANVLTFGAGSRLTVL.